The 23 T cell receptor beta chains reported below all come from one sample, sequenced in a study of OX40 agonist ivuxolimab in advanced cancers. Repertoires were generated with immunoSEQ multiplex PCR, while TCRdb's copy carries only in-frame clones and drops some. The profile shows roughly 100,000 clones, over 85% of them singletons. The material sequenced was CD4+ or CD8+ T cells sorted from blood, taken in a trial of the OX40 agonist ivuxolimab. The receptors come from an adult with an advanced solid tumor such as melanoma, head and neck, liver or kidney cancer.

In its sample, this clone was seen once. The chain recombines TRBV5-5 with TRBJ2-7, with D unresolved. Germline lookup yields CDR1 SGHKS and CDR2 YYEKEE (reference sequence). Trimming stripped 4 bases from V and 3 bases from J, with 11 bases between. This CDR3 is built from 13 residues. CDR3 loop: CASSDAIFYEQYF. CDR3 DNA: TGTGCCAGCAGCGACGCAATTTTCTACGAGCAGTACTTC.

The genes are TRBV6-5 and TRBJ2-3; D gene unclear. V was pared by 5 bases and J by 8 bases, with 11 bases between. Germline V gene sequence: CDR1 MNHEY, CDR2 SVGAGI. The CDR3 is made up of 12 amino acids. This chain's CDR3 is CASSRPGVTQYF. DNA for the CDR3: TGTGCCAGCAGTCGCCCGGGTGTTACGCAGTATTTT.

The sample holds one count of this clone. This sequence joins TRBV4-1 and TRBJ2-1, with TRBD2 identical over 12 bases. With 3 bases clipped from V and 0 bases from J, the junction kept 3 bases outside the gene matches. CDR3 length equals 17 residues. Germline V CDR1 and CDR2: MGHRA, YSYEKL. CDR3 DNA: TGCGCCAGCAGCCATCTAGCGGGGGGGCACTCCTACAATGAGCAGTTCTTC. Residues: CASSHLAGGHSYNEQFF.

In this sample, this clone turned up once. This rearrangement joins TRBV6-1 to TRBJ1-1; TRBD1 might be the D (5 bases). This CDR3 contains 14 residues. V was trimmed by 2 bases and J by 2 bases, leaving 9 bases between them. CDR1 is MNHNS, CDR2 SASEGT, per germline. In nucleotides, the CDR3 is TGTGCCAGCAGTGAACACAGGCCTAACACTGAAGCTTTCTTT. Residues: CASSEHRPNTEAFF.

The V call is TRBV5-1, the J call TRBJ1-1; D is ambiguous. Trimming shortened V by 4 bases and J by 3 bases, and 16 bases separated the two germline ends. The CDR3 is 15 amino acids. Germline V gives CDR1 SGHRS, CDR2 YFSETQ. The CDR3 DNA reads TGCGCCAGCAGCCGGGGAGGGTATGGGGACACTGAAGCTTTCTTT. Amino acids: CASSRGGYGDTEAFF.

V and J are TRBV6-1 and TRBJ1-4; no definite D call. V shed 4 bases and J shed 5 bases, with 8 bases lying between them. Germline-derived CDR1 and CDR2 are MNHNS and SASEGT. This CDR3 is 13 amino acids long. The CDR3 nucleotides read TGTGCCAGCAGTGTCGAGGGAAATGAAAAACTGTTTTTT. Translated: CASSVEGNEKLFF.

The gene calls are TRBV19 and TRBJ1-6; no definite D call. This CDR3 spans 14 amino acids. Germline V lookup: CDR1 LNHDA, CDR2 SQIVND (reference sequence). V lost 7 bases and J lost 7, with 14 bases in between. CDR3 region: CASTEGGNNSPLHF. The CDR3 DNA follows: TGTGCCAGTACCGAAGGAGGCAACAATTCACCCCTCCACTTT.

This clone was counted between two and nine times. The J gene is TRBJ2-6, the V gene TRBV7-8; possible D gene TRBD1, 5 bases. CDR1 is SGHVS and CDR2 is FQNEAQ in the germline V gene. The CDR3 has 18 residues. Trimming took off 1 base at V and 1 base at J, with 14 bases between the two ends. CDR3 region: CASSLVGLDFSGANVLTF. For the CDR3, the DNA is TGTGCCAGCAGCTTAGTGGGGCTAGACTTTTCTGGGGCCAACGTCCTGACTTTC.

This CDR3 reads CASSRATAGDRNNSPLHF. In DNA, the CDR3 is TGCGCCAGCAGCCGAGCGACAGCAGGGGACAGGAATAATTCACCCCTCCACTTT. The chain has TRBV4-1 and TRBJ1-6; the match to TRBD1 covers 8 bases. The germline V gene encodes CDR1 MGHRA and CDR2 YSYEKL. After removal of 4 bases from V and 5 bases from J, the junction contained 13 bases not matched to a gene. This CDR3 comprises 18 residues.

The J gene is TRBJ2-1, the V gene TRBV7-2; 13 bases line up with TRBD2. V shed 4 bases and J 8 bases; nucleotides not matched to a gene: 8. The germline V gene encodes CDR1 SGHTA and CDR2 FQGNSA. CDR3 length: 16 residues. In nucleotides, the CDR3 is TGTGCCAGCAGCTCCAGGACTAGCGGGGGAGGGGATGAGCAGTTCTTC. Protein: CASSSRTSGGGDEQFF.

V is TRBV6-1 and J is TRBJ1-5; D gene ambiguous. The CDR3 length is 13 residues. Germline V lookup: CDR1 MNHNS, CDR2 SASEGT. Trimming left V 7 bases short and J 4 bases short, with 11 bases between. The CDR3 nucleotides read TGTGCCAGCATAACCATCGGGAATCAGCCCCAGCATTTT. This sequence encodes CASITIGNQPQHF.

The chain joins TRBV5-1 to TRBJ1-4; 9 nucleotides line up with TRBD1. Germline trimming cut 5 bases from V and 7 bases from J; bases unmatched to any gene: 9. The CDR3 contains 15 residues. Per germline, CDR1 SGHRS and CDR2 YFSETQ. CDR3 sequence: CASSEQGAESEKLFF. Here the CDR3 DNA reads TGCGCCAGCAGTGAACAGGGGGCAGAAAGTGAAAAACTGTTTTTT.

The rearrangement joins TRBV7-8 to TRBJ2-3; D not resolved. Trimming pared 4 bases from V and 4 bases from J, leaving 9 bases between. Germline V gene sequence: CDR1 SGHVS, CDR2 FQNEAQ. This CDR3 has 13 amino acids. CDR3 sequence (DNA): TGTGCCAGCAGCTCCCAACAGCCAGATACGCAGTATTTT. Amino acid sequence: CASSSQQPDTQYF. Full variable domain (outside the CDR3, taken from reference TRBV7-8 and TRBJ2-3): GAGVSQSPRYKVAKRGQDVALRCDPISGHVSLFWYQQALGQGPEFLTYFQNEAQLDKSGLPSDRFFAERPEGSVSTLKIQRTQQEDSAVYLCASSSQQPDTQYFGPGTRLTVL.

V usage is TRBV6-5 and J usage is TRBJ1-5, with D possibly being TRBD1 (6 bases). This CDR3 is 14 amino acids long. The germline V gene has CDR1 MNHEY and CDR2 SVGAGI. The ends were cut back, 6 bases at V and 3 bases at J, with 12 bases in the middle. This CDR3 is CASSVQGPNQPQHF. CDR3 coding DNA: TGTGCCAGCAGCGTACAGGGACCCAATCAGCCCCAGCATTTT.

The V call is TRBV19, the J call TRBJ1-4; D is unresolved. CDR3 size: 12 residues. From germline, CDR1 is LNHDA and CDR2 SQIVND (reference sequence). V lost 5 bases and J lost 9, with 10 bases in between. The CDR3 sequence is CASSSFPKKLFF. The CDR3 DNA sequence: TGTGCCAGTAGTTCCTTCCCGAAAAAACTGTTTTTT.

The chain combines TRBV27 with TRBJ1-2, with a possible D match to TRBD1 (5 bases). V shed 4 bases and J shed 1 base, with 16 bases lying between them. CDR3 size: 16 residues. Germline loops: CDR1 MNHEY, CDR2 SMNVEV (reference sequence). In DNA form, the CDR3 reads TGTGCCAGCAGTTCCTTGGTGGGACCACTTAACTATGGCTACACCTTC. Its protein is CASSSLVGPLNYGYTF.

This clone was seen only once. The CDR3 here is CASSYSQGMETQYF. CDR3 bases: TGTGCCAGCAGCTATTCACAGGGGATGGAGACCCAGTACTTC. The chain uses TRBV13 and TRBJ2-5; 7 bases fit TRBD1. The CDR3 extends over 14 amino acids. J gave up 5 bases and V 4 bases, and 7 bases lay outside the gene matches. Germline assignment: CDR1 PRHDT and CDR2 FYEKMQ (reference sequence). The variable domain in full, completed from reference TRBV13 and TRBJ2-5, reads AAGVIQSPRHLIKEKRETATLKCYPIPRHDTVYWYQQGPGQDPQFLISFYEKMQSDKGSIPDRFSAQQFSDYHSELNMSSLELGDSALYFCASSYSQGMETQYFGPGTRLLVL.

This chain links TRBV28 with TRBJ1-5; TRBD1 agrees at 7 bases. This CDR3 is 15 amino acids long. Germline values: CDR1 MDHEN, CDR2 SYDVKM. The trim removed 5 bases at V and 5 bases at J, leaving 9 bases unmatched. The CDR3 reads CASSLPVGGYQPQHF. As DNA, the CDR3 is TGTGCCAGCAGTCTACCGGTAGGGGGCTATCAGCCCCAGCATTTT.

This chain links TRBV28 with TRBJ2-7; D assignment may be TRBD1 or TRBD2 (6 bases each). This CDR3 is built from 12 residues. Trimming took 6 bases from V and 5 from J, leaving 11 bases between them. Per germline, CDR1 MDHEN and CDR2 SYDVKM. The CDR3, as DNA: TGTGCCAGCAGGGAGGGGGAGAACGAGCAGTACTTC. This translates into CASREGENEQYF.

This clone was counted only a few times. The chain combines TRBV7-3 with TRBJ1-2, with 8 bases matching TRBD1. The CDR3 sequence is 15 residues long. V shed 5 bases, J shed 1 base, and the junction held 6 bases outside the gene matches. Germline V gene data show CDR1 as SGHTA and CDR2 as FQGTGA. CDR3 in DNA: TGTGCCAGCAGCCCTTCGGGACAGGATAACTATGGCTACACCTTC. Its protein product is CASSPSGQDNYGYTF.

This sequence joins TRBV2 and TRBJ1-1, with 7 bases matching TRBD1. With V trimmed by 7 bases and J by 0 bases, 2 bases remained unmatched. Germline-derived CDR1 and CDR2 are SNHLY and FYNNEI. CDR3 length: 13 residues. The CDR3 sequence is CASTGTVNTEAFF. In DNA form, the CDR3 reads TGTGCCAGCACTGGGACAGTGAACACTGAAGCTTTCTTT.

The chain couples TRBV11-2 to TRBJ1-1; the D is unclear. The germline V gene encodes CDR1 SGHAT and CDR2 FQNNGV. Trimming took 1 base from V and 4 from J, leaving 7 bases between them. The CDR3 has 13 amino acids. The CDR3 DNA is TGTGCCAGCAGCTTAGGTCAGAGCACTGAAGCTTTCTTT. Translated, it gives CASSLGQSTEAFF.

The chain is built from TRBV11-2 and TRBJ1-1, with unresolved D. CDR3 length: 13 amino acids. CDR1 and CDR2 (germline): SGHAT, FQNNGV. V was cut by 7 bases and J by 6 bases, with 15 bases left in between. CDR3 amino acids: CASTREPGAEAFF. For the CDR3, the DNA is TGTGCCAGCACCCGAGAGCCTGGGGCTGAAGCTTTCTTT.